This TCR beta chain was observed in a study of OX40 agonist ivuxolimab in advanced cancers. Assay: immunoSEQ multiplex PCR; the TCRdb copy retains only in-frame clones and omits some. The data contain some 100,000 clones, roughly nine tenths of them singletons. The sample here was CD4+ or CD8+ T cells sorted from blood, taken in a trial of the OX40 agonist ivuxolimab. The clonotype originates from an adult with an advanced solid tumor such as melanoma, head and neck, liver or kidney cancer.

CDR3 DNA: TGTGCCACCAGCAGAGAATACCAGGCTAACTATGGCTACACCTTC. It specifies CATSREYQANYGYTF. V gene TRBV15 combines with J gene TRBJ1-2; D unresolved. V dropped 0 bases and J dropped 0 bases, with 8 bases sitting between them. The CDR3 has 15 residues. Germline-derived CDR1 and CDR2 are LNHNV and YYDKDF (reference sequence).